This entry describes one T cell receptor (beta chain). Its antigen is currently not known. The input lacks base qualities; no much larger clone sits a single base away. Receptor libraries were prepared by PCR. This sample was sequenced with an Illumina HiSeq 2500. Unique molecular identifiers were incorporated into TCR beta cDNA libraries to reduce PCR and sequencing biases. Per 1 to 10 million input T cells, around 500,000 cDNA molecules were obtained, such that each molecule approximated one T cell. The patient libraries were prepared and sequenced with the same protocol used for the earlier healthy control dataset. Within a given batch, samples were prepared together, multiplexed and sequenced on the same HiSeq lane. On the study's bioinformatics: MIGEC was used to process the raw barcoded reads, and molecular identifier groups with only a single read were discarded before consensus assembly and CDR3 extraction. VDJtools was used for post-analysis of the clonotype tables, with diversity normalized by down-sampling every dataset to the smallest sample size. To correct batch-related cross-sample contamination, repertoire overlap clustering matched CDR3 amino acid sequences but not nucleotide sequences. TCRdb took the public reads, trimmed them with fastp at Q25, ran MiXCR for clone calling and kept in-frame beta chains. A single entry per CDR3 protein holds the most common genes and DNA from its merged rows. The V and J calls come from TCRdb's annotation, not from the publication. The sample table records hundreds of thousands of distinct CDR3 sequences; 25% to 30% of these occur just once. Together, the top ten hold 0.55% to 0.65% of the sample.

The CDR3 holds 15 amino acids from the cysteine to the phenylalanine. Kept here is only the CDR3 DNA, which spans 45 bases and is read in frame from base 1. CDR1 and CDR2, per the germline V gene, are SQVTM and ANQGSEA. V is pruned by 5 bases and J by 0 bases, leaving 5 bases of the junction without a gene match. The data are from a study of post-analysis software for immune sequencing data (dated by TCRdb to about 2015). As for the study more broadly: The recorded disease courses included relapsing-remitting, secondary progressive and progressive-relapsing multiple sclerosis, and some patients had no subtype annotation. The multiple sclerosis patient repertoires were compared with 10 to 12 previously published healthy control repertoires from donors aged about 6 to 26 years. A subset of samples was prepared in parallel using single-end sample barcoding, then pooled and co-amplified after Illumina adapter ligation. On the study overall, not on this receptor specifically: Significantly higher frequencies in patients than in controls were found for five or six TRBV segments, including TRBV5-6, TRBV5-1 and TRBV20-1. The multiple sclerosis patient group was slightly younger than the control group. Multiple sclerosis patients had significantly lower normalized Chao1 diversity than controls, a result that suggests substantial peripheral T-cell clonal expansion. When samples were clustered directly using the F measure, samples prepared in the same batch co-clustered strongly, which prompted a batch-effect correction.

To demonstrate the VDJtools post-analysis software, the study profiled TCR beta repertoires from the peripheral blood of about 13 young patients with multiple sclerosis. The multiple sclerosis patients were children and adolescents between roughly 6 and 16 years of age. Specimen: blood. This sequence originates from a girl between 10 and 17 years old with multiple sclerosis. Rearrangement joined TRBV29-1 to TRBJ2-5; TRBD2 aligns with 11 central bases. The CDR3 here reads CSVNPSGGYQETQYF. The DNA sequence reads TGCAGCGTTAACCCTAGCGGGGGGTACCAAGAGACCCAGTACTTC. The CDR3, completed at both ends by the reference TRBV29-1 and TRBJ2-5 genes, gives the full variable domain SAVISQKPSRDICQRGTSLTIQCQVDSQVTMMFWYRQQPGQSLTLIATANQGSEATYESGFVIDKFPISRPNLTFSTLTVSNMSPEDSSIYLCSVNPSGGYQETQYFGPGTRLLVL.